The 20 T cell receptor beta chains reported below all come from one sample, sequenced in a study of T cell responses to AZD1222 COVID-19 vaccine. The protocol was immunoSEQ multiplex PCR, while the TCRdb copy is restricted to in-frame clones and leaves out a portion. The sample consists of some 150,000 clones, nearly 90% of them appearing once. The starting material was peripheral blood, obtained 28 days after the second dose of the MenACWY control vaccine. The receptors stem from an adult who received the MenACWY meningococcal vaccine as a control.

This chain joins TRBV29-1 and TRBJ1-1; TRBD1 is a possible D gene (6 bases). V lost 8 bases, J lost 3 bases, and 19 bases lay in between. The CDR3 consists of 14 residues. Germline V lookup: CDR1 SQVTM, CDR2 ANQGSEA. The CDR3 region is CSPLRGGAYTEAFF. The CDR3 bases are TGCAGCCCCCTCCGGGGGGGCGCGTACACTGAAGCTTTCTTT.

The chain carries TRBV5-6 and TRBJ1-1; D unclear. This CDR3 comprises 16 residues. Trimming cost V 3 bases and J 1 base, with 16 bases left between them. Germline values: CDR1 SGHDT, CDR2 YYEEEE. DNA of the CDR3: TGTGCCAGCAGCTGGTTGAGCGCACAACAGAACACTGAAGCTTTCTTT. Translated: CASSWLSAQQNTEAFF.

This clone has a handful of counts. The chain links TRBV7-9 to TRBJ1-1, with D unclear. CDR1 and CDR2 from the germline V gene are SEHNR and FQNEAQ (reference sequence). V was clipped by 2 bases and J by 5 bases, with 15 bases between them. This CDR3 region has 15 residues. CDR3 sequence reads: CASSLRSGSRTEAFF. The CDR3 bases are TGTGCCAGCAGCTTACGTTCCGGGTCGCGAACTGAAGCTTTCTTT.

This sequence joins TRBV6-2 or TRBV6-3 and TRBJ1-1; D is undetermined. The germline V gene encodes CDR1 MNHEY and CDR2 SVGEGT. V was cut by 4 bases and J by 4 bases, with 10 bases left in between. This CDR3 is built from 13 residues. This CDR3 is CASSSASATEAFF. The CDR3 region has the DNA TGTGCCAGCAGTTCCGCAAGTGCCACTGAAGCTTTCTTT.

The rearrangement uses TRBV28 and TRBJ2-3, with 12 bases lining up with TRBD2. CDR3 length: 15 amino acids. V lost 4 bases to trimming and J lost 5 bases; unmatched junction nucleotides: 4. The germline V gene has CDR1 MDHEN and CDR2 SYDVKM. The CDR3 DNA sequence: TGTGCCAGCAGTTCACTAGCGGGAGGAGTAGATACGCAGTATTTT. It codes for CASSSLAGGVDTQYF.

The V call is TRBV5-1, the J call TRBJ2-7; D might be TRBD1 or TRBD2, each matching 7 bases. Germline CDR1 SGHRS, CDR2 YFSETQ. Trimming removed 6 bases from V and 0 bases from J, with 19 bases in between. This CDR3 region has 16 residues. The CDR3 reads CASKTLPGGGSYEQYF. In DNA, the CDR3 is TGCGCCAGCAAGACTTTACCAGGGGGGGGCTCCTACGAGCAGTACTTC.

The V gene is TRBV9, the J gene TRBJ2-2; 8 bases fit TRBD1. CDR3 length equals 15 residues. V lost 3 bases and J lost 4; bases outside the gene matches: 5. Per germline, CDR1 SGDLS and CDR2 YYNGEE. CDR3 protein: CASSDRDRPTGELFF. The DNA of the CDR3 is TGTGCCAGCAGCGATCGGGACAGGCCCACCGGGGAGCTGTTTTTT.

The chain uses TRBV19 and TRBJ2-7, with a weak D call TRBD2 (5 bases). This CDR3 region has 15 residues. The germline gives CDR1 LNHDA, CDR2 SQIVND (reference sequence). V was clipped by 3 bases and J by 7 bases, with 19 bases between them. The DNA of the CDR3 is TGTGCCAGTAGTATCTGGGGAGAATGGCCTTGGGAGCAGTACTTC. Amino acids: CASSIWGEWPWEQYF.

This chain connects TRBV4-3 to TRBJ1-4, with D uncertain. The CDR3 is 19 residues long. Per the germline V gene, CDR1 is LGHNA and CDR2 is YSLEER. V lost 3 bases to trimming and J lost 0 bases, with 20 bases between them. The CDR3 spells CASSHYSLPSAATNEKLFF. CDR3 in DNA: TGCGCCAGCAGCCACTATTCTCTCCCCTCGGCGGCAACTAATGAAAAACTGTTTTTT.

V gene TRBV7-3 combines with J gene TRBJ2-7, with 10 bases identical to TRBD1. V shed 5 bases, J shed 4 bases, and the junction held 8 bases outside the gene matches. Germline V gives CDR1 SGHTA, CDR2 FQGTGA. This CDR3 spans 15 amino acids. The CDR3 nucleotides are TGTGCCAGCAGCCTGGGACAGGGGTTAAGTTACGAGCAGTACTTC. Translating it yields CASSLGQGLSYEQYF.

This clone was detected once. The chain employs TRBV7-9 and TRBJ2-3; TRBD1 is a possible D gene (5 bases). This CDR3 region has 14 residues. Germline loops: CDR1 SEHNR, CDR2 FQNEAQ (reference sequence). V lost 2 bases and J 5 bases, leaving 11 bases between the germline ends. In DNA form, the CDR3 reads TGTGCCAGCAGCTTACGCAGGGCTGGAGATACGCAGTATTTT. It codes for CASSLRRAGDTQYF.

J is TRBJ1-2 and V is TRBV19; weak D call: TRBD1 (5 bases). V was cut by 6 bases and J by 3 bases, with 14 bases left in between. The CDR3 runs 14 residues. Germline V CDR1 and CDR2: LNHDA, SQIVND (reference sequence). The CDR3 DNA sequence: TGTGCCAGTAGCCTAAGGGGAGAGTACTATGGCTACACCTTC. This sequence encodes CASSLRGEYYGYTF.

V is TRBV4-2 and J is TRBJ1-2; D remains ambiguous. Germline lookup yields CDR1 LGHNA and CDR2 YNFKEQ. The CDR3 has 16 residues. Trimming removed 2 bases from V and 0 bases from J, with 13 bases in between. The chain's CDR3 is CASSQKGRAANYGYTF. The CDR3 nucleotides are TGTGCCAGCAGCCAAAAAGGTCGTGCAGCTAACTATGGCTACACCTTC.

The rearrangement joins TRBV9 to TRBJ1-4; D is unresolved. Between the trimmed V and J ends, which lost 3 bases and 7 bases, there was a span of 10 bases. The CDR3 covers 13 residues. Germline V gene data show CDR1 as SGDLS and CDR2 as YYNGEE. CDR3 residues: CASSDGVVEKLFF. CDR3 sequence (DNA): TGTGCCAGCAGCGACGGAGTGGTTGAAAAACTGTTTTTT.

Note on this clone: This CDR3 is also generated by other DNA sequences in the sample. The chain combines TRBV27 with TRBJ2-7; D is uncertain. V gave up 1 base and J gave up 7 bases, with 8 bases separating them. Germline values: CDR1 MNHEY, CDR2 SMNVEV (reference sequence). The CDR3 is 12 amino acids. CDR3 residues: CASSLYMGEQYF. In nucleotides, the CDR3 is TGTGCCAGCAGTTTATATATGGGGGAGCAGTACTTC.

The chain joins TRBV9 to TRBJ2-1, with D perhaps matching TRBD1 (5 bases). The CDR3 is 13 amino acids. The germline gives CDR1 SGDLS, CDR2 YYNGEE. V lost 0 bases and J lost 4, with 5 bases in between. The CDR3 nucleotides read TGTGCCAGCAGCGTAGGACAGTACAATGAGCAGTTCTTC. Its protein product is CASSVGQYNEQFF.

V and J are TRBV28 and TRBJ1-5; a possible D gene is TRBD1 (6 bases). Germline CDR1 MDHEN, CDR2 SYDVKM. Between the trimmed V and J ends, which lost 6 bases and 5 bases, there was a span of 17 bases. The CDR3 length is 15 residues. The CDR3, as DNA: TGTGCCAGCAGGCTCCCTGGACAGAGGGATCAGCCCCAGCATTTT. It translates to CASRLPGQRDQPQHF.

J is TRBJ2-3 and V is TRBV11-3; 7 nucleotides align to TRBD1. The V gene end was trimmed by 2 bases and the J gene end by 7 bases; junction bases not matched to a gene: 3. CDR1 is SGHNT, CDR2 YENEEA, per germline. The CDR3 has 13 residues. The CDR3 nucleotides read TGTGCCAGCAGCTTAACAGGGGATAATACGCAGTATTTT. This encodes CASSLTGDNTQYF. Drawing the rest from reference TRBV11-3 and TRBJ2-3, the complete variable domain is EAGVVQSPRYKIIEKKQPVAFWCNPISGHNTLYWYLQNLGQGPELLIRYENEEAVDDSQLPKDRFSAERLKGVDSTLKIQPAELGDSAVYLCASSLTGDNTQYFGPGTRLTVL.

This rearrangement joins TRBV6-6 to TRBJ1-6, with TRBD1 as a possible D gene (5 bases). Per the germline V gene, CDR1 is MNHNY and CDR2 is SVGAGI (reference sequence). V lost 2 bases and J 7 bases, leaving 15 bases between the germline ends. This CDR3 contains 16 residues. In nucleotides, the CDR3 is TGTGCCAGCAGTTACCCCCCCGGGGGTATCAATTCACCCCTCCACTTT. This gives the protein CASSYPPGGINSPLHF.

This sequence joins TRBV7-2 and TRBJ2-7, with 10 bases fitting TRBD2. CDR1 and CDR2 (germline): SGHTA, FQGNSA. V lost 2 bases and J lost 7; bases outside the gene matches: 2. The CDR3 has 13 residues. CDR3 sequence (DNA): TGTGCCAGCAGCTTATTACTAGCGGGGGAGCAGTACTTC. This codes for CASSLLLAGEQYF.